This is a list of T cell receptor beta chains from one sample in a study of human T cells and chemical hapten exposure. TCRdb fed the RACE reads into MiXCR, producing one record per CDR3 protein. Found here are some 350,000 distinct CDR3 sequences, roughly 6.9% of them singletons; the top ten hold 8.4%. Material: whole blood, obtained in connection with sensitization to the hapten diphenylcyclopropenone (DPC). Receptors were obtained from a woman under 30 with alopecia areata. Some clones in this sample may be carry-over from other donors' samples. CDR3s include the opening cysteine and the closing phenylalanine or tryptophan. The D gene is left open where the match is weak. Size is omitted from some rows. Given values are once, few, many or a class for expanded clones.

V gene	clone size	J gene	D gene	CDR3 protein	CDR3 DNA
TRBV6-2/TRBV6-3	.	TRBJ1-3	.	CASMLTDRMNTIYF	TGTGCCAGCATGCTCACCGACAGGATGAACACCATATATTTT
TRBV27	many	TRBJ1-6	.	CASSGHGQPSSYNSPLHF	TGTGCCAGCAGTGGACACGGACAGCCCAGCTCCTATAATTCACCCCTCCACTTT
TRBV12-3/TRBV12-4	many	TRBJ2-5	TRBD2	CASQHSGGIEETQYF	TGTGCCAGCCAACATAGCGGGGGGATAGAAGAGACCCAGTACTTC
TRBV7-3	.	TRBJ2-3	TRBD2	CASSITGTSGIVDTQYF	TGTGCCAGCAGCATTACAGGGACTAGCGGGATTGTAGATACGCAGTATTTT
TRBV4-1	few	TRBJ2-7	.	CASSQEWKVPAYEQYF	TGCGCCAGCAGCCAAGAATGGAAGGTACCTGCCTACGAGCAGTACTTC
TRBV18	.	TRBJ2-1	.	CASSPQQEYNEQFF	TGTGCCAGCTCACCGCAACAGGAATACAATGAGCAGTTCTTC
TRBV7-3	many	TRBJ1-1	.	CASSFQGLNTEAFF	TGTGCCAGCAGCTTCCAGGGACTAAACACTGAAGCTTTCTTT
TRBV12-3/TRBV12-4	few	TRBJ1-1	.	CASSFLGGTEAFF	TGTGCCAGCAGTTTCCTGGGTGGCACTGAAGCTTTCTTT
TRBV28	.	TRBJ2-3	TRBD1	CTSRTGRALVRTDTQYF	TGTACCAGTCGGACAGGGCGGGCCCTAGTTAGAACAGATACGCAGTATTTT
TRBV9	few	TRBJ2-7	TRBD1	CASSARTGRYEQYF	TGTGCCAGCAGCGCCAGGACAGGGAGGTACGAGCAGTACTTC
TRBV6-2/TRBV6-3	few	TRBJ1-6	.	CASSYSAGSSYNSPLHF	TGTGCCAGCAGTTACTCGGCCGGTAGCTCCTATAATTCACCCCTCCACTTT
TRBV28	few	TRBJ2-3	TRBD2	CASSLISGGAPDTQYF	TGTGCCAGCAGTTTGATTAGCGGGGGGGCCCCAGATACGCAGTATTTT
TRBV20-1	many	TRBJ2-3	.	CSARVAARSDTQYF	TGCAGTGCTAGAGTGGCCGCTAGGTCAGATACGCAGTATTTT
TRBV12-3/TRBV12-4	many	TRBJ2-3	TRBD2	CASSLGTSGGLRTDTQYF	TGTGCCAGCAGTTTAGGGACTAGCGGGGGCCTACGCACAGATACGCAGTATTTT
TRBV20-1	.	TRBJ2-7	TRBD2	CSARRDYSYEQYF	TGCAGTGCAAGACGGGACTACTCCTACGAGCAGTACTTC